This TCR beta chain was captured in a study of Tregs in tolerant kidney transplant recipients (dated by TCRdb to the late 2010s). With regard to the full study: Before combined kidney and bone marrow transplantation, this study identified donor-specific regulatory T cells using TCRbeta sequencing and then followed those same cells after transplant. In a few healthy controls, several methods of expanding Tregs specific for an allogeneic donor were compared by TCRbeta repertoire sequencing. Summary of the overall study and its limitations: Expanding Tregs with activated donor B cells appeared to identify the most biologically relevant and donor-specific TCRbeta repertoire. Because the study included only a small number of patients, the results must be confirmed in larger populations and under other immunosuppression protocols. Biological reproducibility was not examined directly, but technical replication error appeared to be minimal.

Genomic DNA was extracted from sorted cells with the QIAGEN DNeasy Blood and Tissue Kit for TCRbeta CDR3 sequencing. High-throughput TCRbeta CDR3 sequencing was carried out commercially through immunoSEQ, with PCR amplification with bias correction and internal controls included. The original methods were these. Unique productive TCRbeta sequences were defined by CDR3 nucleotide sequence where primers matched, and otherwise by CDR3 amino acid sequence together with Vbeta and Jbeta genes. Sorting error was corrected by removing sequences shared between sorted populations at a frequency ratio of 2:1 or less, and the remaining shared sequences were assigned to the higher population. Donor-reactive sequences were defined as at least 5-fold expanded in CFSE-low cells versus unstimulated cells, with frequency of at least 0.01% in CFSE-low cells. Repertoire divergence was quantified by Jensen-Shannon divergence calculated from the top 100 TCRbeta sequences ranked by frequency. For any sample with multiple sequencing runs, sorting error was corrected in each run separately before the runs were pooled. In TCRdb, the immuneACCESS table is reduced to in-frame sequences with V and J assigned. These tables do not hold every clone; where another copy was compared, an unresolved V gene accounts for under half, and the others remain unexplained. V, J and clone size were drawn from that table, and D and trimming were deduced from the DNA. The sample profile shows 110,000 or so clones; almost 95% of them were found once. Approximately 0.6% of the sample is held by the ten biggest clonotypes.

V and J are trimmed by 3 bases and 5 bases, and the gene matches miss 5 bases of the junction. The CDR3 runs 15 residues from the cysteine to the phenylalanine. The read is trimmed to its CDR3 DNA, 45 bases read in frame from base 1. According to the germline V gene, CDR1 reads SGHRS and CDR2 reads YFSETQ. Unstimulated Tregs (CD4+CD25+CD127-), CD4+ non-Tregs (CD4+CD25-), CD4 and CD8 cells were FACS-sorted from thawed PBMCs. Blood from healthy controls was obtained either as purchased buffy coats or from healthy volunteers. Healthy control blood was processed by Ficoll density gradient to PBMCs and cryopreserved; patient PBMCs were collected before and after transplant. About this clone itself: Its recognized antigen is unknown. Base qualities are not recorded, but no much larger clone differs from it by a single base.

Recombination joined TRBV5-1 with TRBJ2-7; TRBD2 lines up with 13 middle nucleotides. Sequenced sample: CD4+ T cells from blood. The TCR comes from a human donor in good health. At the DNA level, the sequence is TGCGCCAGCAGCTCAGGGACTAGCGGGGCCCACGAGCAGTACTTC. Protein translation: CASSSGTSGAHEQYF.